The 27 T cell receptor beta chains below were found in one sample sequenced in a study of spatial heterogeneity in lung cancer. TCRdb re-analysed the 5' RACE reads in MiXCR, keeping a single row per CDR3 protein. This sample carries 40,000 to 50,000 distinct CDR3 sequences, over 9.5% of them seen once, and the ten largest clones take under 20%. Time point in this sample: blood at routine non-recurrence follow-up after resection. Source: PBMCs, taken at follow-up. These receptors were taken from a female donor with early-stage non-small cell lung cancer.

This clonotype was recorded at least ten times. V and J are TRBV12-3 or TRBV12-4 and TRBJ1-1; a possible D gene is TRBD1 (5 bases). Trimming left V 7 bases short and J 0 bases short, with 12 bases between. The CDR3 totals 14 residues. The CDR3 coding sequence is TGTGCCAGCACATCGACAGATATGAACACTGAAGCTTTCTTT. The encoded protein is CASTSTDMNTEAFF.

This clonotype was detected a few times. CDR3 in amino acids: CASSANNRAPNTEAFF. CDR3 DNA: TGTGCCAGCAGTGCGAACAACAGGGCCCCGAACACTGAAGCTTTCTTT. The chain is built from TRBV9 and TRBJ1-1; D possibly corresponds to TRBD1 (6 bases). Trimming shortened V by 5 bases and J by 1 base, and 18 bases separated the two germline ends. Germline-derived CDR1 and CDR2 are SGDLS and YYNGEE. There are 16 residues in the CDR3.

This clonotype was picked up many times. The rearrangement joins TRBV5-4 to TRBJ2-3, with TRBD2 matching 10 bases. The CDR3 length is 15 residues. Germline V gene data show CDR1 as SGHNT and CDR2 as YYREEE (reference sequence). After removal of 4 bases from V and 6 bases from J, the junction contained 8 bases not matched to a gene. The CDR3 loop reads CASSTGLAIFDTQYF. CDR3 sequence (DNA): TGTGCCAGCAGCACGGGACTAGCGATCTTTGATACGCAGTATTTT.

This clonotype occurred many times. The chain recombines TRBV4-3 with TRBJ2-3; D might be TRBD2 (5 bases). CDR3 length equals 16 residues. The V and J ends lost 4 bases and 3 bases respectively, with 17 bases between them. Germline V gene sequence: CDR1 LGHNA, CDR2 YSLEER. For the CDR3, the DNA is TGCGCCAGCAGCCCAGGCCTAACGGGATATACAGATACGCAGTATTTT. This gives the protein CASSPGLTGYTDTQYF.

J is TRBJ1-1 and V is TRBV5-1, with TRBD1 matching over 7 bases. V lost 1 base and J lost 4; bases outside the gene matches: 4. Germline V lookup: CDR1 SGHRS, CDR2 YFSETQ. The CDR3 spans 14 residues. The CDR3 reads CASSLWAGGTEAFF. The CDR3 DNA reads as TGCGCCAGCAGCTTGTGGGCAGGGGGCACTGAAGCTTTCTTT.

This clonotype was detected only a few times. CDR3 residues: CASSRRQNTEAFF. The CDR3 nucleotides are TGTGCCAGCAGTCGCCGTCAGAACACTGAAGCTTTCTTT. This chain links TRBV3-1 with TRBJ1-1; no reliable D call. The germline V gene encodes CDR1 LGHDT and CDR2 YNNKEL (reference sequence). V was cut by 6 bases and J by 1 base, with 9 bases left in between. The CDR3 runs 13 residues.

The sample holds many counts of this clonotype. V is TRBV10-3 and J is TRBJ2-5, with TRBD2 matching over 12 bases. Trimming took 4 bases from V and 5 from J; bases not matched to a gene: 8. The CDR3 loop spans 16 amino acids. Looked up from germline, CDR1 is ENHRY and CDR2 is SYGVKD. In DNA, the CDR3 is TGTGCCATCAGTGTTCCCGCTAGCGGGGGGGCGGAGACCCAGTACTTC. Amino acid sequence: CAISVPASGGAETQYF.

This clonotype was counted a few times. The chain employs TRBV29-1 and TRBJ2-3; 10 bases align to TRBD2. V was clipped by 7 bases and J by 3 bases; unmatched bases: 7. This CDR3 spans 14 amino acids. From germline, CDR1 is SQVTM and CDR2 ANQGSEA. CDR3 DNA: TGCAGCGCTCCAGCGGGGGGGCCGACAGATACGCAGTATTTT. This encodes CSAPAGGPTDTQYF.

A few counts support this clonotype. The chain employs TRBV5-1 and TRBJ1-1, with 7 bases identical to TRBD1. The CDR3 contains 14 residues. Germline V gives CDR1 SGHRS, CDR2 YFSETQ. V lost 0 bases and J lost 4; bases outside the gene matches: 3. The chain's CDR3 is CASSLGAGGTEAFF. CDR3 DNA sequence: TGCGCCAGCAGCTTGGGTGCAGGGGGCACTGAAGCTTTCTTT.

This clonotype has a count of ten or more. The V and J genes are TRBV11-2 and TRBJ1-5; D might be TRBD1 (5 bases). The V gene lost 2 bases and the J gene lost 7 bases, with 15 bases spanning the gap. Germline V lookup: CDR1 SGHAT, CDR2 FQNNGV. The CDR3 contains 15 residues. CDR3 sequence: CASSLIGARDQPQHF. CDR3 nucleotides: TGTGCCAGCAGCTTAATCGGGGCGCGGGACCAGCCCCAGCATTTT.

This clonotype was recorded at least ten times. The chain uses TRBV6-5 and TRBJ2-3; the D gene is possibly TRBD2 (5 bases). Trimming removed 5 bases at V and 2 bases at J, with 14 bases between. The CDR3 length is 15 residues. Germline lookup yields CDR1 MNHEY and CDR2 SVGAGI. The CDR3 coding sequence is TGTGCCAGCAGTCCTGGGAGCATAAACACAGATACGCAGTATTTT. Encoded protein: CASSPGSINTDTQYF.

This clonotype was seen a few times. DNA of the CDR3: TGTGCCAGCAGTCTCGACGATTCCTACGAGCAGTACTTC. It codes for CASSLDDSYEQYF. The rearrangement joins TRBV28 to TRBJ2-7; D is unclear. Germline values: CDR1 MDHEN, CDR2 SYDVKM. V lost 5 bases and J lost 1, with 9 bases in between. This CDR3 has 13 amino acids.

The table lists this clonotype with a few counts. One junction end disagrees with the germline gene, perhaps due to a read error. The chain couples TRBV7-7 to TRBJ2-1; TRBD1 matches 7 bases. This CDR3 spans 15 amino acids. Germline lookup yields CDR1 SSHAT and CDR2 FNYEAQ (reference sequence). CDR3 amino acids: CASSLRDSSYNEQFF. CDR3 sequence (DNA): TGTGCTAGCAGCTTAAGGGACAGCTCCTACAATGAGCAGTTCTTC.

The J gene is TRBJ2-1, the V gene TRBV29-1; a weak D match, TRBD1 (6 bases). The CDR3 has 11 residues. The ends were cut back, 7 bases at V and 6 bases at J, with 10 bases in the middle. Germline V gene data show CDR1 as SQVTM and CDR2 as ANQGSEA. The CDR3 nucleotides read TGCAGCGCAGACAGGCTCAATGAGCAGTTCTTC. This translates into CSADRLNEQFF.

The chain carries TRBV12-3 or TRBV12-4 and TRBJ2-3; D possibly corresponds to TRBD2 (6 bases). The V end was cut by 1 base, the J end by 3 bases, with 26 bases between. The CDR3 is made up of 20 amino acids. In DNA, the CDR3 is TGTGCCAGCAGTTTAGGATTTTGGGGCGGGATCCGCCTGGAAACAGATACGCAGTATTTT. Translating gives CASSLGFWGGIRLETDTQYF.

In its sample, this clonotype is medium-sized (0.01 to 0.1%). The gene calls are TRBV12-3 or TRBV12-4 and TRBJ1-2, with unresolved D. The V end lost 3 bases, the J end lost 7 bases, and 12 bases lay between the germline ends. This CDR3 contains 13 residues. CDR3 loop: CASSFQGFRGYTF. The CDR3 DNA sequence: TGTGCCAGCAGTTTCCAAGGGTTCCGTGGCTACACCTTC.

The table lists this clonotype with a few counts. The CDR3 DNA reads TGTGCCAGCAGCCCCCGTCTGTCAGCTATGAACACTGAAGCTTTCTTT. Translated, it gives CASSPRLSAMNTEAFF. The chain couples TRBV7-2 to TRBJ1-1; no clear D gene. V was shortened by 5 bases and J by 0 bases, with 16 bases between the two germline ends. The V gene's germline CDR1 is SGHTA and CDR2 FQGNSA. This CDR3 is 16 amino acids long.

This clonotype was detected ten times or more. V and J are TRBV5-4 and TRBJ2-5; 7 bases line up with TRBD2. Germline assignment: CDR1 SGHNT and CDR2 YYREEE (reference sequence). Losses at the gene ends were 4 bases for V and 1 base for J; bases not matched to a gene: 4. The CDR3 extends over 14 amino acids. The CDR3 nucleotides are TGTGCCAGCAGCGTTGGGACTACCCAAGAGACCCAGTACTTC. It yields the protein CASSVGTTQETQYF.

This clonotype was seen a single time. The CDR3 nucleotides are TGCGCCAGCAGCCAAGGCATACGTTACGAGCAGTACTTC. This encodes CASSQGIRYEQYF. The chain couples TRBV4-3 to TRBJ2-7, with D unresolved. Germline CDR1 is LGHNA and CDR2 is YSLEER. Deletions cut 1 base from V and 4 bases from J, with 8 bases between. The CDR3 loop spans 13 amino acids.

This clonotype occurred many times. CDR3 DNA sequence: TGCGCCAGCAGAAAGGAGCGGGGGTCCTACGAGCAGTACTTC. Protein: CASRKERGSYEQYF. This chain links TRBV5-1 with TRBJ2-7, with TRBD2 matching 8 bases. The CDR3 contains 14 residues. The V and J ends lost 5 bases and 1 base, in that order; junction bases with no gene match: 5. Germline values: CDR1 SGHRS, CDR2 YFSETQ.

Ten or more counts support this clonotype. CDR3 coding DNA: TGTGCCAGCAGTTACGGGACTAGCGGGGCCGCGAACACCGGGGAGCTGTTTTTT. It yields the protein CASSYGTSGAANTGELFF. This chain links TRBV6-5 with TRBJ2-2, with 13 positions matching TRBD2. The germline V gene encodes CDR1 MNHEY and CDR2 SVGAGI. The CDR3 totals 18 residues. V lost 2 bases to trimming and J lost 0 bases; unmatched junction nucleotides: 3.

This clonotype was recorded at least ten times. The V call is TRBV5-1, the J call TRBJ2-7; possibly TRBD2 for D (5 bases). Germline lookup yields CDR1 SGHRS and CDR2 YFSETQ. V lost 4 bases to trimming and J lost 6 bases, with 20 bases between them. This CDR3 contains 15 residues. CDR3 sequence (DNA): TGCGCCAGCAGCGACTATGGTAGCGCGCCTATCGAGCAGTACTTC. Encoded protein: CASSDYGSAPIEQYF. The full variable domain, its missing parts supplied by reference TRBV5-1 and TRBJ2-7, is KAGVTQTPRYLIKTRGQQVTLSCSPISGHRSVSWYQQTPGQGLQFLFEYFSETQRNKGNFPGRFSGRQFSNSRSEMNVSTLELGDSALYLCASSDYGSAPIEQYFGPGTRLTVT.

The chain recombines TRBV7-7 with TRBJ2-2; maybe TRBD2 (5 bases). The CDR3 runs to 15 residues. Trimming took 4 bases from V and 2 from J, leaving 11 bases between them. Germline values: CDR1 SSHAT, CDR2 FNYEAQ (reference sequence). The CDR3, as DNA: TGTGCCAGCAGCTCCTCCGGGATAAACACCGGGGAGCTGTTTTTT. Translating it yields CASSSSGINTGELFF. The full variable domain, its missing parts supplied by reference TRBV7-7 and TRBJ2-2, is GAGVSQSPRYKVTKRGQDVTLRCDPISSHATLYWYQQALGQGPEFLTYFNYEAQPDKSGLPSDRFSAERPEGSISTLTIQRTEQRDSAMYRCASSSSGINTGELFFGEGSRLTVL.

The V and J genes are TRBV9 and TRBJ2-7; possibly TRBD1 for D (6 bases). Germline-derived CDR1 and CDR2 are SGDLS and YYNGEE. The CDR3 runs to 14 residues. V was pared by 8 bases and J by 1 base, with 16 bases between. The CDR3 reads CASSTGLGSYEQYF. DNA for the CDR3: TGTGCCAGTAGCACAGGGCTGGGGTCCTACGAGCAGTACTTC.

This clonotype was recorded many times. The chain is built from TRBV5-1 and TRBJ1-2; 7 bases map to TRBD1. Per germline, CDR1 SGHRS and CDR2 YFSETQ. V lost 0 bases and J lost 5; bases outside the gene matches: 10. The CDR3 consists of 16 residues. In DNA form, the CDR3 reads TGCGCCAGCAGCTTGGGAGAGCCGGGACAGACATATGGCTACACCTTC. Residues: CASSLGEPGQTYGYTF.

This clonotype came up many times. This chain links TRBV7-3 with TRBJ1-1; unclear D gene. The V and J ends lost 5 bases and 1 base respectively, with 8 bases between them. The CDR3 length is 13 residues. Germline V gene lookup returns CDR1 SGHTA and CDR2 FQGTGA. CDR3 DNA sequence: TGTGCCAGCAGCGAGTCCCAGAACACTGAAGCTTTCTTT. The encoded protein is CASSESQNTEAFF.

The sample holds a few counts of this clonotype. The CDR3 is CASTENTEAFF. CDR3 DNA sequence: TGTGCCAGCACGGAAAACACTGAAGCTTTCTTT. V gene TRBV2 combines with J gene TRBJ1-1; D gene uncertain. V was cut by 7 bases and J by 2 bases, with 5 bases left in between. The CDR3 sequence is 11 residues long. CDR1 SNHLY and CDR2 FYNNEI come from the germline V gene.